Listed below are T cell receptor beta chains from one sample, sequenced in a study of blood T cells in healthy people across ages. TCRdb re-called the 5' RACE reads through MiXCR, storing one row per CDR3 protein. The sample holds 1,500,000 or so distinct CDR3 sequences, 59% seen once. Sequencing input: blood. All receptors come from a young man in good health. The CDR3 runs from the conserved cysteine through the conserved F or W. Each record gives: J gene, D gene, V gene, clone size, CDR3 DNA, CDR3 protein. A D gene is named only where the DNA matches it firmly. Not every row has a clone size; where given, it reads once, few, many or a size class.

>TRBJ2-1|TRBD1|TRBV7-9|-
TGTGCCAGCAGCCCAGTAGACAGGGACCCTGAGCAGTTCTTC
CASSPVDRDPEQFF
>TRBJ1-6|-|TRBV7-6|-
TGTGCCAGCAGTTCAACAGGAGCCCTAAATTCACCCCTCCACTTT
CASSSTGALNSPLHF
>TRBJ2-7|-|TRBV27|-
TGTGCCAGCAGTTTATCCCTAGTGACTTTTGGCGACGAGCAGTACTTC
CASSLSLVTFGDEQYF
>TRBJ1-1|-|TRBV7-2|-
TGTGCCAGCAGCCCCCTCGGAGGGGTGAACACTGAAGCTTTCTTT
CASSPLGGVNTEAFF
>TRBJ2-5|-|TRBV6-2/TRBV6-3|few
TGTGCCAGCAGTTGGCTAGCTGTGGGTGAGCAGTACTTC
CASSWLAVGEQYF
>TRBJ1-1|TRBD1|TRBV4-3|-
TGCGCCAGCAGCCTACGGGACAGAGTGAACACTGAAGCTTTCTTT
CASSLRDRVNTEAFF
>TRBJ1-1|-|TRBV7-9|few
TGTGCCAGCAGCTTAGGGCTACTGACGGAAGCTTTCTTT
CASSLGLLTEAFF
>TRBJ1-5|-|TRBV2|few
TGTGCCAGCAGAACTTATAGCAATCAGCCCCAGCATTTT
CASRTYSNQPQHF
>TRBJ1-2|-|TRBV7-8|-
TGTGCCAGCAGTCCAGGGTCTGCCTATGGCTACACCTTC
CASSPGSAYGYTF
>TRBJ2-7|TRBD2|TRBV29-1|many
TGCAGCGCCGGGACTAGCCTGGGCGAGCAGTACTTC
CSAGTSLGEQYF
>TRBJ2-6|TRBD1|TRBV25-1|-
TGTGCCAGCAGTGAAGACAGGGGGCTGGCCGGGGCCAACGTCCTGACTTTC
CASSEDRGLAGANVLTF
>TRBJ2-5|-|TRBV2|-
TGTGCCAGCAGTGAAGTTGTCAGAAGGAAGACCCAGTACTTC
CASSEVVRRKTQYF
>TRBJ2-7|-|TRBV20-1|-
TGCAGTGCTAGATCCGACAGGCAGAGCTCCTACGAGCAGTACTTC
CSARSDRQSSYEQYF
>TRBJ2-7|TRBD1|TRBV7-9|-
TGTGCCAGCAGCGCTATCGTGACAGGGAGCGAGCAGTACTTC
CASSAIVTGSEQYF
>TRBJ2-5|-|TRBV20-1|-
TGCAGTGGGGACACCCAAGAGACCCAGTACTTC
CSGDTQETQYF
>TRBJ2-1|-|TRBV5-1|-
TGCGCCAGCAGCTATTCAAAAGAGCAGTTCTTC
CASSYSKEQFF
>TRBJ1-2|TRBD1|TRBV6-4|-
TGTGCCAGCAGCCAACTCCCGCCCGGGACAGGGGGCGCCAATGGCTACACCTTC
CASSQLPPGTGGANGYTF
>TRBJ2-5|-|TRBV2|-
TGTGCCAGCAGTGGGACGAAGAATCGAGAGACCCAGTACTTC
CASSGTKNRETQYF
>TRBJ1-2|-|TRBV5-1|-
TGCGCCAGCAGCCGAGATGACTATGGCTACACCTTC
CASSRDDYGYTF
>TRBJ2-7|-|TRBV6-1|-
TGTGCCAGCCAGGTGGGGTATACGGTGCACGAGCAGTACTTC
CASQVGYTVHEQYF
>TRBJ1-1|TRBD1|TRBV4-3|-
TGCGCCAGCAGACACAGGGGTGAGGGCACTGAAGCTTTCTTT
CASRHRGEGTEAFF
>TRBJ1-2|-|TRBV4-1|-
TGCGCCAGCAGCCAAGCTGGCAGAAACTATGGCTACACCTTC
CASSQAGRNYGYTF
>TRBJ2-2|-|TRBV7-2|few
TGTGCCAGCAGCCCCCAAGTGACCGGGGAGCTGTTTTTT
CASSPQVTGELFF
>TRBJ1-2|TRBD1|TRBV27|-
TGTGCCAGCAGTAAACGGGACAGGGAGGTCTATGGCTACACCTTC
CASSKRDREVYGYTF
>TRBJ1-5|-|TRBV7-9|-
TGTGCCAGCAGCTTCGCCGGACCCAATCAGCCCCAGCATTTT
CASSFAGPNQPQHF
>TRBJ1-1|-|TRBV29-1|few
TGCAGCGTAGAAGGGGGGAGGGTCACTGAAGCTTTCTTT
CSVEGGRVTEAFF
>TRBJ2-2|TRBD2|TRBV7-2|-
TGTGCCAGCAGCTTAGGGCTAGCGGGGGGGCGGACCGGGGAGCTGTTTTTT
CASSLGLAGGRTGELFF
>TRBJ2-5|-|TRBV5-1|-
TGCGCCAGCAGCTTGATCGGGGCTGGGTATGAGACCCAGTACTTC
CASSLIGAGYETQYF
>TRBJ1-5|-|TRBV6-5|-
TGTGCCAGCAGTTACTCGAGTAAGGGCCAGCCCCAGCATTTT
CASSYSSKGQPQHF
>TRBJ2-4|-|TRBV20-1|once
TGCAGTGCTAGAGATCCTCAAACAATGATAGCCAAAAACATTCAGTACTTC
CSARDPQTMIAKNIQYF
>TRBJ2-3|TRBD2|TRBV29-1|few
TGCAGCGTTGGCGGGGGGACACTTAGCACAGATACGCAGTATTTT
CSVGGGTLSTDTQYF
>TRBJ1-4|TRBD1|TRBV5-5|-
TGTGCCAGCAGCTCTCGGGACAGGGTGTTTGCCCGAAAACTGTTTTTT
CASSSRDRVFARKLFF
>TRBJ2-1|-|TRBV11-2|few
TGTGCCAGCAGCCCTAACGGGTATGAGCAGTTCTTC
CASSPNGYEQFF
>TRBJ2-3|-|TRBV9|-
TGTGCCAGCACCGCGGGATCGTATGAGACGCAGTATTTT
CASTAGSYETQYF
>TRBJ1-2|-|TRBV7-9|-
TGTGCCAGCAGCTGGTCGGGCATTGGCTACACCTTC
CASSWSGIGYTF
>TRBJ2-3|TRBD2|TRBV6-5|once
TGTGCCAGCAGGCCCAGCGGGGCCCAAGTCACAGATACGCAGTATTTT
CASRPSGAQVTDTQYF
>TRBJ2-7|-|TRBV5-1|-
TGCGCCAGCAGCTTGGAGGGGGGGACACTTTACGAGCAGTACTTC
CASSLEGGTLYEQYF
>TRBJ2-7|TRBD2|TRBV10-3|-
TGTGCCATCAGTCCGACTAGCGGGAGTTTCTACGAGCAGTACTTC
CAISPTSGSFYEQYF
>TRBJ2-7|-|TRBV15|-
TGTGCCACCAGCAGGTGGGATTCCTTCGAGCAGTACTTC
CATSRWDSFEQYF
>TRBJ2-7|-|TRBV4-1|-
TGCGCCAGCAGCCACCTAGGACAGATCTACGAGCAGTACTTC
CASSHLGQIYEQYF
>TRBJ2-1|-|TRBV5-6|-
TGTGCCAGCAGCTTGGAAAGGGTTAGCTCCTACAATGAGCAGTTCTTC
CASSLERVSSYNEQFF
>TRBJ1-5|-|TRBV7-9|few
TGTGCCAGCACCCGAGAGGACACAGATCAGCCCCAGCATTTT
CASTREDTDQPQHF
>TRBJ2-3|TRBD1|TRBV29-1|-
TGCAGCGTTGAAGATTGGTCCGCGGGACAGGGGGCCACAGATACGCAGTATTTT
CSVEDWSAGQGATDTQYF
>TRBJ2-5|-|TRBV20-1|few
TGCAGTGCTAGAGTCTCAGGGGAAGAGACCCAGTACTTC
CSARVSGEETQYF
>TRBJ1-6|-|TRBV7-9|-
TGTGCCAGCAGCGGGGACGGGATTGGATCCCCCCTCCACTTT
CASSGDGIGSPLHF
>TRBJ2-1|TRBD1|TRBV27|-
TGTGCCAGCAGGGGACAGAGCGAGGAGTTCTTC
CASRGQSEEFF